This T cell receptor (beta chain) is from a study of T cell repertoires in cytomegalovirus infection. One entry per CDR3 protein results from TCRdb running MiXCR on the reads. The sample carries roughly 230,000 distinct CDR3 sequences, over 20% recorded once. Germline trimming cut 5 bases from V and 6 bases from J; bases unmatched to any gene: 6. The CDR3 covers 13 residues. The germline CDR1 and CDR2 sequences are SGHVS and FNYEAQ. This clonotype was counted ten times or more. The clonotype originates from a human donor in good health (CMV status not recorded). Some clones in this sample may be carry-over from other donors' samples. The chain couples TRBV7-6 to TRBJ2-7; 8 bases align to TRBD1. The sequenced sample was CD8+ T cells from PBMCs. The CDR3: CASSPTDRVEQYF. CDR3 sequence (DNA): TGTGCCAGCAGCCCTACGGACAGGGTCGAGCAGTACTTC.